The 21 T cell receptor beta chains given below trace back to one sample, sequenced in a study of Tregs in tolerant kidney transplant recipients. The table came from immunoSEQ multiplex PCR; TCRdb's copy has only in-frame clones and leaves some out. Here the sample spans tens of thousands of clones, about four fifths being singletons. Sequencing was performed on CD4+ T cells from blood. Every receptor here comes from a human donor in good health.

V and J are TRBV7-2 and TRBJ1-3, with D unclear. Per the germline V gene, CDR1 is SGHTA and CDR2 is FQGNSA. Trimming took 5 bases from V and 0 from J, leaving 11 bases between them. This CDR3 region has 15 residues. CDR3 amino acids: CASSRSFSSGNTIYF. The CDR3 nucleotides are TGTGCCAGCAGCCGCAGCTTCTCCTCTGGAAACACCATATATTTT. The full variable domain, completed using reference TRBV7-2 and TRBJ1-3, is GAGVSQSPSNKVTEKGKDVELRCDPISGHTALYWYRQSLGQGLEFLIYFQGNSAPDKSGLPSDRFSAERTGGSVSTLTIQRTQQEDSAVYLCASSRSFSSGNTIYFGEGSWLTVV.

The gene calls are TRBV7-3 and TRBJ2-1; no firm D call. With 8 bases removed from V and 4 bases from J, the gap between germline ends came to 12 bases. The CDR3 length is 13 residues. The germline CDR1 and CDR2 sequences are SGHTA and FQGTGA. CDR3 bases: TGTGCCAGCGGATTCGACGCGTACAATGAGCAGTTCTTC. It codes for CASGFDAYNEQFF.

The rearrangement links TRBV29-1 to TRBJ1-2; D is perhaps TRBD1 (5 bases). The V gene lost 5 bases and the J gene lost 1 base, with 11 bases spanning the gap. Germline V gives CDR1 SQVTM, CDR2 ANQGSEA. The CDR3 has 13 amino acids. CDR3 DNA: TGCAGCGTTCGGGGCGGAATTAACTATGGCTACACCTTC. Protein sequence: CSVRGGINYGYTF.

This clone was seen once. V usage is TRBV30 and J usage is TRBJ1-1; D is unresolved. This CDR3 region has 11 residues. V gave up 3 bases and J gave up 11 bases, with 13 bases separating them. The germline V gene has CDR1 GTSNPN and CDR2 SVGIG (reference sequence). CDR3 sequence (DNA): TGTGCCTGGAGACGAATTGTTGATGCTTTCTTT. Translating it yields CAWRRIVDAFF.

The chain has TRBV18 and TRBJ2-2, with D perhaps matching TRBD1 (5 bases). The germline CDR1 and CDR2 sequences are KGHSH and LQKENI. The CDR3 consists of 16 residues. V lost 3 bases and J lost 3, with 14 bases in between. CDR3 sequence (DNA): TGTGCCAGCTCACCCCGTGCAGGGTCCGACACCGGGGAGCTGTTTTTT. It codes for CASSPRAGSDTGELFF.

Worth noting for this clone: One end of the junction fails to match germline, which may point to a read error. This sequence joins TRBV7-2 and TRBJ2-5, with D unclear. The CDR3 runs to 17 residues. In germline, CDR1 is SGHTA, CDR2 FQGNSA. In DNA form, the CDR3 reads TGTGCCAGCAGCTTAGCTGGTCTTAGTTTTAGTGGAGAGTCCCAGTACTTC. This translates into CASSLAGLSFSGESQYF.

The count of this clone is one. The CDR3 protein is CASSLEGGPDEKLFF. The CDR3 coding sequence is TGCGCCAGCAGCTTGGAGGGGGGTCCTGATGAAAAACTGTTTTTT. The chain combines TRBV5-1 with TRBJ1-4; D possibly corresponds to TRBD1 (6 bases). The V gene's germline CDR1 is SGHRS and CDR2 YFSETQ. The CDR3 totals 15 residues. Trimming cost V 0 bases and J 6 bases, with 12 bases left between them. Supplemented by reference TRBV5-1 and TRBJ1-4, the full variable domain reads KAGVTQTPRYLIKTRGQQVTLSCSPISGHRSVSWYQQTPGQGLQFLFEYFSETQRNKGNFPGRFSGRQFSNSRSEMNVSTLELGDSALYLCASSLEGGPDEKLFFGSGTQLSVL.

The chain uses TRBV7-2 and TRBJ1-5; weak D call: TRBD1 (6 bases). V shed 1 base and J shed 4 bases, with 14 bases lying between them. Germline loops: CDR1 SGHTA, CDR2 FQGNSA. The CDR3 runs to 16 residues. CDR3 residues: CASSLGGGRVNQPQHF. The CDR3 DNA reads as TGTGCCAGCAGCTTAGGAGGGGGGCGCGTAAATCAGCCCCAGCATTTT.

The chain combines TRBV18 with TRBJ1-1, with 9 bases that match TRBD1. The trim removed 3 bases at V and 4 bases at J, leaving 3 bases unmatched. Germline V CDR1 and CDR2: KGHSH, LQKENI. This CDR3 contains 14 residues. The DNA of the CDR3 is TGTGCCAGCTCACCCGAGACAGGGGGCACTGAAGCTTTCTTT. Its translation is CASSPETGGTEAFF.

The V call is TRBV2, the J call TRBJ1-5; D possibly corresponds to TRBD1 (6 bases). The V end lost 8 bases, the J end lost 7 bases, and 15 bases lay between the germline ends. The CDR3 extends over 13 amino acids. CDR1 and CDR2 (germline): SNHLY, FYNNEI. Here the CDR3 reads CASQRAGAQPQHF. CDR3 bases: TGTGCCAGCCAACGAGCGGGGGCGCAGCCCCAGCATTTT. Together with reference TRBV2 and TRBJ1-5, the CDR3 gives the full variable domain: EPEVTQTPSHQVTQMGQEVILRCVPISNHLYFYWYRQILGQKVEFLVSFYNNEISEKSEIFDDQFSVERPDGSNFTLKIRSTKLEDSAMYFCASQRAGAQPQHFGDGTRLSIL.

This clone was observed a single time. The V call is TRBV10-3, the J call TRBJ1-2; D is unclear. V was clipped by 3 bases and J by 4 bases, with 6 bases between them. Germline V lookup: CDR1 ENHRY, CDR2 SYGVKD. The CDR3 has 12 amino acids. The CDR3 DNA follows: TGTGCCATCAGTGATCCTCGCTATGGCTACACCTTC. Encoded protein: CAISDPRYGYTF.

The chain couples TRBV6-4 to TRBJ1-1, with 7 bases lining up with TRBD1. The CDR3 sequence is 13 residues long. The germline V gene has CDR1 MRHNA and CDR2 SNTAGT. V lost 6 bases, J lost 4 bases, and 5 bases stayed unmatched. The DNA for the CDR3 is TGTGCCAGCAGAGACAGGGTCGGCACTGAAGCTTTCTTT. Its protein is CASRDRVGTEAFF.

The chain uses TRBV5-4 and TRBJ2-1, with TRBD2 identical over 8 bases. Per the germline V gene, CDR1 is SGHNT and CDR2 is YYREEE (reference sequence). Losses at the gene ends were 4 bases for V and 5 bases for J; bases not matched to a gene: 8. CDR3 size: 15 residues. Here the CDR3 DNA reads TGTGCCAGCAGCCCAGGACTAGCAGGCAACAATGAGCAGTTCTTC. It yields the protein CASSPGLAGNNEQFF.

The chain employs TRBV4-3 and TRBJ2-2; D remains unclear. CDR1 is LGHNA, CDR2 YSLEER, per germline. CDR3 size: 13 residues. V lost 2 bases to trimming and J lost 3 bases, with 4 bases between them. CDR3 in DNA: TGCGCCAGCAGCCAAACCTACACCGGGGAGCTGTTTTTT. This encodes CASSQTYTGELFF.

V gene TRBV21-1 combines with J gene TRBJ1-5. TRBV21-1 is termed a pseudogene. CDR3 length: 12 amino acids. CDR3 amino acids: CASSQHSQPQHF. In DNA, the CDR3 is TGTGCCAGCAGCCAACATAGTCAGCCCCAGCATTTT.

The chain employs TRBV12-5 and TRBJ2-5; D is perhaps TRBD2 (7 bases). V was trimmed by 0 bases and J by 4 bases, leaving 18 bases between them. This CDR3 has 17 residues. Germline assignment: CDR1 LGHNT and CDR2 FRNRAP. CDR3 protein: CASGLVLSEGGGETQYF. The CDR3 nucleotides are TGTGCTAGTGGTTTGGTATTATCGGAAGGGGGGGGAGAGACCCAGTACTTC.

CDR3 sequence: CASSLRQGGYEQYF. CDR3 in DNA: TGTGCCAGCAGCTTGCGGCAGGGAGGATACGAGCAGTACTTC. This chain joins TRBV7-8 and TRBJ2-7, with D maybe TRBD2 (6 bases). V lost 3 bases and J lost 4, with 13 bases in between. CDR3 length equals 14 residues. CDR1 SGHVS and CDR2 FQNEAQ come from the germline V gene.

The V and J genes are TRBV11-3 and TRBJ2-3; D might be TRBD1 or TRBD2, each matching 6 bases. V was shortened by 5 bases and J by 6 bases, with 9 bases between the two germline ends. The CDR3 has 12 residues. Germline loops: CDR1 SGHNT, CDR2 YENEEA. CDR3 bases: TGTGCCAGCAGCCGAGGGGGGGATACGCAGTATTTT. This sequence encodes CASSRGGDTQYF.

V and J are TRBV7-2 and TRBJ1-3; 9 nucleotides match TRBD1. The V segment lost 4 bases and the J segment 2 bases; nucleotides outside the gene matches: 6. Germline CDR1 reads SGHTA; CDR2 reads FQGNSA. This CDR3 contains 16 residues. The CDR3 DNA is TGTGCCAGCAGCTGGGCGGACAGGGGAGCTGGAAACACCATATATTTT. This gives the protein CASSWADRGAGNTIYF.

V is TRBV5-1 and J is TRBJ1-5; TRBD1 matches at 7 bases. Losses at the gene ends were 2 bases for V and 5 bases for J; bases not matched to a gene: 7. Germline lookup yields CDR1 SGHRS and CDR2 YFSETQ. The CDR3 has 15 amino acids. Here the CDR3 reads CASSLQGLVDQPQHF. The CDR3 region has the DNA TGCGCCAGCAGCTTACAGGGGTTGGTTGATCAGCCCCAGCATTTT.

The chain joins TRBV6-1 to TRBJ1-2; 8 positions agree with TRBD1. From germline, CDR1 is MNHNS and CDR2 SASEGT. The CDR3 covers 13 residues. V gave up 4 bases and J gave up 9 bases; unmatched junction bases: 7. The CDR3 is CASSGGQGGRYTF. The CDR3 DNA sequence: TGTGCCAGCAGTGGCGGACAGGGCGGTCGCTACACCTTC.